This is a list of T cell receptor beta chains from one sample in a study of blood T cell repertoires in COVID-19. Some clones are missing from TCRdb's copy, which holds only in-frame ones; the method was immunoSEQ multiplex PCR. The table lists roughly 250,000 clones, approximately 86% of them singletons, with around 7.2% in the top ten. The sequencing sample was made of peripheral blood. These receptors came from a man aged 55 to 70 who had recovered from COVID-19. The CDR3 runs from the conserved cysteine through the conserved F or W. The D gene is left open where the match is weak. Size is stated for part of the rows, as once, few or many counts, or as a class when the clone is expanded.

D	V	J	size	DNA	CDR3
-	TRBV19	TRBJ2-5	-	TGTGCCAGTAGTGATAATCAGGGGTACCAAGAGACCCAGTACTTC	CASSDNQGYQETQYF
-	TRBV10-3	TRBJ1-6	-	TGTGCCATCAGTGAGGGGGCCGCACCCCTCCACTTT	CAISEGAAPLHF
TRBD1	TRBV27	TRBJ2-7	-	TGTGCCAGCAGGTATGGGGACAGGGGGCGAGGCGAGCAGTACTTC	CASRYGDRGRGEQYF
TRBD1	TRBV6-4	TRBJ2-1	-	TGTGCCAGCAGTGCCCCGGCAGGGGGCCACAATGAGCAGTTCTTC	CASSAPAGGHNEQFF
-	TRBV10-3	TRBJ1-1	-	TGTGCCATCAGTGGGCGGGACACTGAAGCTTTCTTT	CAISGRDTEAFF
TRBD1	TRBV19	TRBJ2-2	-	TGTGCCAGTAGGCCCGCAGGGGGAGTCGGGGAGCTGTTTTTT	CASRPAGGVGELFF
-	TRBV6-5	TRBJ1-1	-	TGTGCCAGCAGTTTACAGGGTACTGAAGCTTTCTTT	CASSLQGTEAFF
TRBD2	TRBV2	TRBJ2-3	-	TGTGCCAGCAGCCTTAGCGGGGGGGCCCCAGATACGCAGTATTTT	CASSLSGGAPDTQYF
TRBD2	TRBV6-5	TRBJ2-5	-	TGTGCCAGCGGGGGGACTAGCGCCAGGGAGACCCAGTACTTC	CASGGTSARETQYF
-	TRBV5-6	TRBJ1-2	-	TGTGCCAGCAGCCTAGCGGGGTATGGCTACACCTTC	CASSLAGYGYTF
-	TRBV7-8	TRBJ2-3	-	TGTGCCAGCAGCTTAGCGGGGGGGCATAGAGCGCAGTATTTT	CASSLAGGHRAQYF
-	TRBV3-1/TRBV3-2	TRBJ1-6	-	TGTGCCAGCAGCCAAGCAGGGTTAGATTCACCCCTCCACTTT	CASSQAGLDSPLHF
-	TRBV29-1	TRBJ1-2	-	TGCAGCGTCGGAGACAGGTTGGCTAACTATGGCTACACCTTC	CSVGDRLANYGYTF
-	TRBV15	TRBJ1-1	-	TGTGCCACCAGCAGCGGGATCATGAACACTGAAGCTTTCTTT	CATSSGIMNTEAFF
-	TRBV9	TRBJ1-2	-	TGTGCCAGCAGCGGGGCGGGGGCCTATGGCTACACCTTC	CASSGAGAYGYTF
-	TRBV29-1	TRBJ1-2	-	TGCAGCGTTGTACCCGGGGATCATAACTATGGCTACACCTTC	CSVVPGDHNYGYTF
TRBD1	TRBV11-2	TRBJ2-7	-	TGTGCCAGCAGGATCCCGGGACAGGGGAGGTACGAGCAGTACTTC	CASRIPGQGRYEQYF
TRBD2	TRBV14	TRBJ2-1	-	TGTGCCAGCAGCCAGGGGACTAGAATGCGTGAGCAGTTCTTC	CASSQGTRMREQFF
TRBD2	TRBV7-2	TRBJ2-5	-	TGTGCCAGCAAAAAAGGACTAGCGGGGGGGCAAGAGACCCAGTACTTC	CASKKGLAGGQETQYF
TRBD1	TRBV9	TRBJ2-5	-	TGTGCCAGCAGCGTAACCAGGGGGCGGGAGACCCAGTACTTC	CASSVTRGRETQYF
TRBD1	TRBV5-6	TRBJ1-3	once	TGTGCCAGCAGCGCCCGGGACAGTGGAAACACCATATATTTT	CASSARDSGNTIYF
-	TRBV6-1	TRBJ2-4	-	TGTGCCAGCAGTGACATCTTTAGTAGACTAGCCAAAAACATTCAGTACTTC	CASSDIFSRLAKNIQYF
-	TRBV11-2	TRBJ2-1	-	TGTGCCAGCAGCTCGGGCTACAATGAGCAGTTCTTC	CASSSGYNEQFF